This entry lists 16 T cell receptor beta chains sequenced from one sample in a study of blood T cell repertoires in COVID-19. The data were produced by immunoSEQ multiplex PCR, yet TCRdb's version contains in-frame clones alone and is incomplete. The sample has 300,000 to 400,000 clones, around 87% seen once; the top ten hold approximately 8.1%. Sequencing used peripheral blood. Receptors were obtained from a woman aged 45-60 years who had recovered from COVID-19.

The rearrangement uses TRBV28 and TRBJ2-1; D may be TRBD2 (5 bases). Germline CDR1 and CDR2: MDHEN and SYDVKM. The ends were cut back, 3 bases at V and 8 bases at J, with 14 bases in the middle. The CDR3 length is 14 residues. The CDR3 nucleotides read TGTGCCAGCAGTTTCGGTCTAGCTCGCGATGAGCAGTTCTTC. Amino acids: CASSFGLARDEQFF.

The CDR3 sequence: CASTRGGGYTF. The CDR3, as DNA: TGTGCCAGCACCAGGGGTGGTGGCTACACCTTC. The chain couples TRBV2 to TRBJ1-2; D perhaps matches TRBD1 (6 bases). CDR1 and CDR2 from the germline V gene are SNHLY and FYNNEI. The CDR3 extends over 11 amino acids. V gave up 7 bases and J gave up 7 bases, with 10 bases separating them.

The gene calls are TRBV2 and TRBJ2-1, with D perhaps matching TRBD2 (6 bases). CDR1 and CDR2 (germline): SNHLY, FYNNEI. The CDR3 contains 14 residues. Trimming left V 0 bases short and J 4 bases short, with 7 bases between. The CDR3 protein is CASSEAGGYNEQFF. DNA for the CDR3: TGTGCCAGCAGTGAAGCGGGGGGATACAATGAGCAGTTCTTC.

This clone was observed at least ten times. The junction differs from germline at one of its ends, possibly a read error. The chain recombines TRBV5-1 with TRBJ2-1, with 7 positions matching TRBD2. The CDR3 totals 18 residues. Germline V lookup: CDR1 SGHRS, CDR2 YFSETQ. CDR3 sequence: CTSSLIPSGGSNYNEQFF. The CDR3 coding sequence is TGCACCAGCAGCTTGATTCCATCAGGCGGGAGCAACTACAATGAGCAGTTCTTC.

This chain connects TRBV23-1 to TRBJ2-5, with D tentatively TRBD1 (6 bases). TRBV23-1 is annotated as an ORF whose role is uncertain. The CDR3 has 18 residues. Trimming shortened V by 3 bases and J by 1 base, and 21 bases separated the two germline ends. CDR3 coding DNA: TGCGCCAGCAGTCACCCAACAAAGGGGACACGAAGCCAAGAGACCCAGTACTTC. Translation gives CASSHPTKGTRSQETQYF.

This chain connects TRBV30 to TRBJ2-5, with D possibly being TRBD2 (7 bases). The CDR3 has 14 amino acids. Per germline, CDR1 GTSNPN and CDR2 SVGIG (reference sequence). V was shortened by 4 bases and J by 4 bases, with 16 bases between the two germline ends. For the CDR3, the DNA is TGTGCCTGGAAACGGGGGGCTGGCCGAGAGACCCAGTACTTC. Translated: CAWKRGAGRETQYF.

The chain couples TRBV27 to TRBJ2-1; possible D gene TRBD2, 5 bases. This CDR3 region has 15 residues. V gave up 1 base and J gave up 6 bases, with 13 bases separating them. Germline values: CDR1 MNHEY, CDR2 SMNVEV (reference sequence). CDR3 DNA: TGTGCCAGCAGTTTATTCACCGGGAACATCAATGAGCAGTTCTTC. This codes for CASSLFTGNINEQFF.

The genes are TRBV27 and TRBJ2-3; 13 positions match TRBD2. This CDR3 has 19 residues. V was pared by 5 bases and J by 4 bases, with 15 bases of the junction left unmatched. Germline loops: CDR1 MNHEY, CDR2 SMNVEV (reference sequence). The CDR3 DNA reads TGTGCCAGCAGTCCGACTAGCGGGGGGTTCTGGGTGAGGGCAGATACGCAGTATTTT. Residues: CASSPTSGGFWVRADTQYF.

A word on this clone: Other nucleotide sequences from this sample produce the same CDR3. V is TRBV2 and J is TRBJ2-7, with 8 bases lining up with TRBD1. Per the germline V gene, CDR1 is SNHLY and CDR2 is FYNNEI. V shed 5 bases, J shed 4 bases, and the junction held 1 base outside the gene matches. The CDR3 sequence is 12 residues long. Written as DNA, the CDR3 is TGTGCCAGCAGTACAGGGGGGTACGAGCAGTACTTC. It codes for CASSTGGYEQYF.

The CDR3 region is CASSPTGSSYEQYF. In DNA form, the CDR3 reads TGCGCCAGCAGCCCCACGGGGAGCTCCTACGAGCAGTACTTC. The gene calls are TRBV4-3 and TRBJ2-7; TRBD2 is a possible D gene (5 bases). CDR3 length equals 14 residues. V was cut by 4 bases and J by 0 bases, with 10 bases left in between. CDR1 and CDR2 (germline): LGHNA, YSLEER.

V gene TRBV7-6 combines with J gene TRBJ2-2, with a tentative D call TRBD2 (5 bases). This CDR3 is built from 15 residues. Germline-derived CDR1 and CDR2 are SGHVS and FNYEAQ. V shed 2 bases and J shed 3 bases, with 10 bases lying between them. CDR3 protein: CASSLRSADTGELFF. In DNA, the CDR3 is TGTGCCAGCAGCTTACGATCAGCGGACACCGGGGAGCTGTTTTTT.

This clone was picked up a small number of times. The CDR3 DNA reads as TGCAGCGTTGGAGAACTCTACAATGAGCAGTTCTTC. Amino acids: CSVGELYNEQFF. This chain uses TRBV29-1 with TRBJ2-1; D is unresolved. Germline assignment: CDR1 SQVTM and CDR2 ANQGSEA. Trimming removed 4 bases from V and 3 bases from J, with 7 bases in between. There are 12 residues in the CDR3.

CDR3 nucleotide sequence: TGTGCCACCAGTGATCGGGTGGCTAGCGGGGTTACCGGGGAGCTGTTTTTT. Its translation: CATSDRVASGVTGELFF. V and J are TRBV24-1 and TRBJ2-2, with TRBD2 matching 9 bases. V trimming: 3 bases; J trimming: 5 bases; junction bases outside the gene matches: 9. CDR1 is KGHDR and CDR2 is SFDVKD in the germline V gene. The CDR3 totals 17 residues.

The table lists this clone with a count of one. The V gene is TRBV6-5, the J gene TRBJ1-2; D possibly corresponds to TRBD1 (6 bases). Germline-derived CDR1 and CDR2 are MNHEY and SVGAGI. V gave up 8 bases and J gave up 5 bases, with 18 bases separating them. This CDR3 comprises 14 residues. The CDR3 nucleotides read TGTGCCAGCGCCCCGCGAAGGACAGTATATGGCTACACCTTC. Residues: CASAPRRTVYGYTF.

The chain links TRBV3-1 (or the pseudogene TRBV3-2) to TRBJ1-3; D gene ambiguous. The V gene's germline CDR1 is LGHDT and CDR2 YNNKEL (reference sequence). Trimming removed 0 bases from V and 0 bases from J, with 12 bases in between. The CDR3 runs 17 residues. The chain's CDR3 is CASSQDLGTNSGNTIYF. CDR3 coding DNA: TGTGCCAGCAGCCAAGATCTGGGCACCAACTCTGGAAACACCATATATTTT.

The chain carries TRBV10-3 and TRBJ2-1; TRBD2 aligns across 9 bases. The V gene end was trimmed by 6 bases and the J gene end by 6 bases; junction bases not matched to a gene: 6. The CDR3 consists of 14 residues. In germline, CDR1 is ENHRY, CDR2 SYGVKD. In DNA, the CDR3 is TGTGCCATCAGCCCGACTAGCGGTACCAATGAGCAGTTCTTC. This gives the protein CAISPTSGTNEQFF.